This TCR beta chain was recorded in a study of T cell responses to AZD1222 COVID-19 vaccine (dated by TCRdb to about 2021). About the study as a whole: Because spike-specific TCR depth and breadth did not differ between the two schedules, AZD1222 recipients who got a second dose at roughly 4 weeks were pooled with those who got a second dose at roughly 12 weeks. TCR sequencing covered 233 trial participants: 207 given two doses of AZD1222 and 26 given two doses of MenACWY control vaccine. Trial participants were enrolled by age into 18-55, 56-69 and 70-plus year subgroups, with approximately 160, 26 and 62 TCR-sequenced participants respectively.

CDR1 MNHEY and CDR2 SVGAGI were looked up in the germline V gene. V is cut back by 7 bases and J by 6 bases, with 9 bases in the junction unmatched. Including the terminal cysteine and phenylalanine, the CDR3 comprises 14 residues. The DNA shown is the 42-base CDR3, in frame from base 1. This clone was detected a few times. No antigen is known for it. One base away there is no much larger clone; base qualities are not given. The CDR3 regions of human TCRbeta chains were subjected to immunosequencing. The source study handled its data this way. TCRs in the repertoires were matched against a reference library of SARS-CoV-2-specific TCRs that had been generated with the MIRA antigen-specificity platform. Breadth was defined as the fraction of unique TCRs that were SARS-CoV-2-associated. Depth was defined as the fraction of total T cells that were SARS-CoV-2-associated. Each spike-specific TCR was assigned to its reactive spike region and to a CD4 or CD8 class using the MIRA data. Log10-transformed breadth and depth values were compared by one-way ANOVA with Sidak's multiple comparisons tests. This immuneACCESS table, as held by TCRdb, lists in-frame sequences with V and J called but not all clones. Of the missing ones, under half trace to an unresolved V gene in checked studies; the others have no known cause. V and J calls and clone size are copied from that table; D and trimming were computed from the DNA. Within this sample are approximately 180,000 clones, with approximately 94% of them counted one time only. The top ten constitute about 2.5% of the sample.

Overall results and qualifications from the work: No day 14 peak-response samples were available, so repertoires were characterized only after the peak T cell response. The 56-69-year group was small, and its depth increase did not reach significance, likely because of low power. CD4 TCRs associated with the vaccine covered the entire spike protein, and the dominant responses were in regions 160-218 and 743-854. Nearly half of unique spike-specific TCRs reportedly recognized epitopes outside regions mutated in the B.1.351 and B.1.1.7 variants. After two AZD1222 doses, both the breadth and the depth of spike-specific TCRs were significantly higher than at day 0 and than in MenACWY recipients. Most participants were white British and females outnumbered males, and the authors suggested that clonal diversity may have been underestimated. Conclusions about previously exposed vaccinees are limited because only a handful of AZD1222 recipients were SARS-CoV-2 seropositive at baseline.

This sample's time point label indicates: baseline before first vaccination. Vaccinee samples came from UK trials COV001 and COV002, including a single-blind randomized controlled phase 2/3 trial of AZD1222 (ChAdOx1 nCoV-19) in healthy adults. Trial participant PBMC samples were collected at day 0 and day 28 after the second dose for TCRbeta chain sequencing. This sequence originates from an adult in good health. Sequencing was performed on peripheral blood, taken on day 0 of AZD1222 vaccination. The sequence joins TRBV6-5 to TRBJ2-7, and TRBD2 matches 10 of the central bases. The CDR3 reads as follows: CASNLAGAGSEQYF. The sequence in DNA is TGTGCCAGCAACCTAGCGGGAGCGGGTTCCGAGCAGTACTTC.